These T cell receptor beta chains were read from a single sample in a study of T cells after yellow fever vaccination. TCRdb used MiXCR to reprocess the 5' RACE reads, holding one entry per CDR3 protein. The table records 120,000 or so distinct CDR3 sequences, around 15% of them present only once. Here the sequenced sample was CD8+ T cells sorted from PBMCs, taken 5 days after the yellow fever booster vaccination. All receptors come from a man aged 18 to 30 who received the YFV17D yellow fever vaccine. Each CDR3 is given with its conserved first and last residue. The D gene is left open where the match is weak. Some rows have no size entry. The others give once, few or many, or a class for an expanded clone.

cdr3_length: 14
j_call: TRBJ2-5
clone_size: .
d_call: .
v_call: TRBV5-6
cdr3_aa: CASSRPPGRETQYF
cdr3_nt: TGTGCCAGCAGCCGCCCCCCGGGACGTGAGACCCAGTACTTC

cdr3_length: 18
j_call: TRBJ2-7
clone_size: .
d_call: .
v_call: TRBV4-3
cdr3_aa: CASSQDLNRVTGFGEQYF
cdr3_nt: TGCGCCAGCAGCCAAGATCTGAACAGGGTGACGGGATTCGGTGAGCAGTACTTC

cdr3_length: 14
j_call: TRBJ2-3
clone_size: .
d_call: TRBD2
v_call: TRBV2
cdr3_aa: CASAGGGSTDTQYF
cdr3_nt: TGTGCCAGCGCGGGGGGCGGGAGCACAGATACGCAGTATTTT

cdr3_length: 14
j_call: TRBJ1-2
clone_size: .
d_call: .
v_call: TRBV7-8
cdr3_aa: CASSGPQPHYGYTF
cdr3_nt: TGTGCCAGCAGTGGACCCCAGCCCCACTATGGCTACACCTTC

cdr3_length: 14
j_call: TRBJ1-5
clone_size: .
d_call: TRBD1
v_call: TRBV12-3/TRBV12-4
cdr3_aa: CASLGGRGNQPQHF
cdr3_nt: TGTGCCAGTCTAGGGGGCAGGGGCAATCAGCCCCAGCATTTT

cdr3_length: 15
j_call: TRBJ2-5
clone_size: few
d_call: TRBD2
v_call: TRBV18
cdr3_aa: CASSWGLVGQETQYF
cdr3_nt: TGTGCCAGCTCATGGGGACTAGTCGGCCAAGAGACCCAGTACTTC

cdr3_length: 11
j_call: TRBJ2-1
clone_size: .
d_call: .
v_call: TRBV5-1
cdr3_aa: CASSWDLEQFF
cdr3_nt: TGCGCCAGCAGCTGGGACCTCGAGCAGTTCTTC

cdr3_length: 17
j_call: TRBJ2-3
clone_size: .
d_call: TRBD2
v_call: TRBV10-3
cdr3_aa: CAISESNSGAITDTQYF
cdr3_nt: TGTGCCATCAGTGAGTCTAATAGCGGGGCGATCACAGATACGCAGTATTTT

cdr3_length: 16
j_call: TRBJ2-3
clone_size: .
d_call: .
v_call: TRBV29-1
cdr3_aa: CSVRLGRQVSTDTQYF
cdr3_nt: TGCAGCGTTCGGTTGGGCCGACAGGTTAGCACAGATACGCAGTATTTT

cdr3_length: 16
j_call: TRBJ2-1
clone_size: .
d_call: TRBD1
v_call: TRBV5-1
cdr3_aa: CASSSNRDRGQNEQFF
cdr3_nt: TGCGCCAGCAGCTCTAACCGGGACAGGGGGCAAAATGAGCAGTTCTTC

cdr3_length: 13
j_call: TRBJ2-1
clone_size: .
d_call: .
v_call: TRBV5-1
cdr3_aa: CASSIGLPNEQFF
cdr3_nt: TGCGCCAGCAGCATAGGACTGCCCAATGAGCAGTTCTTC

cdr3_length: 14
j_call: TRBJ2-1
clone_size: few
d_call: .
v_call: TRBV3-1
cdr3_aa: CASSQESGVREQFF
cdr3_nt: TGTGCCAGCAGCCAAGAGTCGGGGGTTCGGGAGCAGTTCTTC

cdr3_length: 12
j_call: TRBJ1-2
clone_size: .
d_call: .
v_call: TRBV5-1
cdr3_aa: CASSSNRDGYTF
cdr3_nt: TGCGCCAGCAGCTCGAACAGGGATGGCTACACCTTC

cdr3_length: 11
j_call: TRBJ1-1
clone_size: few
d_call: TRBD1
v_call: TRBV19
cdr3_aa: CASIQGAEAFF
cdr3_nt: TGTGCCAGTATACAGGGGGCTGAAGCTTTCTTT

cdr3_length: 12
j_call: TRBJ2-3
clone_size: many
d_call: .
v_call: TRBV11-2
cdr3_aa: CASSSRSDTQYF
cdr3_nt: TGTGCCAGCAGCTCTAGATCAGATACGCAGTATTTT

cdr3_length: 18
j_call: TRBJ2-2
clone_size: .
d_call: TRBD1
v_call: TRBV4-3
cdr3_aa: CASSQDRGTGDYTGELFF
cdr3_nt: TGCGCCAGCAGCCAAGATCGGGGGACAGGGGATTACACCGGGGAGCTGTTTTTT

cdr3_length: 15
j_call: TRBJ2-7
clone_size: .
d_call: TRBD2
v_call: TRBV5-6
cdr3_aa: CASSLGLAGLYEQYF
cdr3_nt: TGTGCCAGCAGCCTCGGACTAGCGGGGCTCTACGAGCAGTACTTC

cdr3_length: 18
j_call: TRBJ2-5
clone_size: .
d_call: .
v_call: TRBV4-1
cdr3_aa: CASSQDSPRTRAGETQYF
cdr3_nt: TGCGCCAGCAGCCAAGATAGTCCCCGGACGAGGGCTGGAGAGACCCAGTACTTC

cdr3_length: 14
j_call: TRBJ1-2
clone_size: few
d_call: .
v_call: TRBV12-3/TRBV12-4
cdr3_aa: CASSLEGRGEGYTF
cdr3_nt: TGTGCCAGCAGTTTAGAGGGAAGAGGGGAAGGCTACACCTTC

cdr3_length: 13
j_call: TRBJ2-7
clone_size: .
d_call: .
v_call: TRBV7-9
cdr3_aa: CASSFATGSEQYF
cdr3_nt: TGTGCCAGCAGCTTTGCTACAGGGTCCGAGCAGTACTTC

cdr3_length: 14
j_call: TRBJ2-2
clone_size: .
d_call: .
v_call: TRBV20-1
cdr3_aa: CSARDSKGTGELFF
cdr3_nt: TGCAGTGCTAGAGATTCCAAGGGGACCGGGGAGCTGTTTTTT

cdr3_length: 15
j_call: TRBJ2-3
clone_size: many
d_call: TRBD2
v_call: TRBV4-1
cdr3_aa: CASSPDGTSGDTQYF
cdr3_nt: TGCGCCAGCAGCCCGGACGGGACTAGCGGGGATACGCAGTATTTT

cdr3_length: 19
j_call: TRBJ2-3
clone_size: few
d_call: .
v_call: TRBV20-1
cdr3_aa: CSARSRLGEASRSTDTQYF
cdr3_nt: TGCAGTGCTAGGTCCCGATTAGGGGAGGCTAGCAGGTCCACAGATACGCAGTATTTT

cdr3_length: 17
j_call: TRBJ2-1
clone_size: few
d_call: .
v_call: TRBV18
cdr3_aa: CASSPTGASLSYNEQFF
cdr3_nt: TGTGCCAGCTCACCCACCGGGGCCAGCCTCTCCTACAATGAGCAGTTCTTC

cdr3_length: 15
j_call: TRBJ2-3
clone_size: .
d_call: TRBD2
v_call: TRBV4-1
cdr3_aa: CASSGDGGATDTQYF
cdr3_nt: TGCGCCAGCAGCGGAGACGGGGGGGCAACAGATACGCAGTATTTT

cdr3_length: 16
j_call: TRBJ2-3
clone_size: few
d_call: TRBD2
v_call: TRBV6-2/TRBV6-3
cdr3_aa: CASSQLAGDGTDTQYF
cdr3_nt: TGTGCCAGCAGCCAACTAGCGGGGGACGGCACAGATACGCAGTATTTT

cdr3_length: 14
j_call: TRBJ2-3
clone_size: few
d_call: .
v_call: TRBV7-6
cdr3_aa: CASSKEQGSDTQYF
cdr3_nt: TGTGCCAGCAGCAAGGAGCAGGGGTCAGATACGCAGTATTTT

cdr3_length: 16
j_call: TRBJ1-2
clone_size: .
d_call: .
v_call: TRBV29-1
cdr3_aa: CSVWDTRAEINYGYTF
cdr3_nt: TGCAGCGTTTGGGATACGAGGGCGGAGATTAACTATGGCTACACCTTC